This T cell receptor (beta chain) emerged from a study of tumor and adjacent non-tumor tissue in lung cancer (dated by TCRdb to the late 2010s). For the wider study: By cancer type, the cohort comprised approximately 12 adenocarcinoma patients, 2 squamous cell carcinoma patients and 1 small cell lung cancer patient. Among the approximately 15 patients, ages ranged from roughly 31 to 85 years, about 10 were men and 5 were women, and disease was TNM stage I to III. For each patient, one tumor sample and one normal lung sample were taken, giving approximately 30 paired specimens that underwent TCRbeta CDR3 sequencing. A total of fewer than 150 million productive TCRbeta reads were generated by sequencing, corresponding to an average of approximately 4 million reads per sample. Using bulk TCRbeta repertoires from 15 lung cancer patients, the study set lung tumor tissue side by side with matched distant non-tumor lung tissue. What the work shows at the level of the full study, not this receptor alone: In normal lung, the top 100 clones accounted for a significantly larger cumulative share of the repertoire than in tumor tissue. TCR diversity was significantly higher in younger patients, and higher tumor TCR diversity was associated with shorter overall and disease-free survival. Only around 15 patients were included in the cohort, and the need for larger samples and more detailed clinical data was noted by the authors. The sequencing platform is not named in the methods, and unique molecular identifiers are not mentioned. Significantly higher TCR diversity (inverse Simpson) was observed in tumor tissue than in normal lung tissue (roughly 390 vs 170, P = 0.0075, Mann-Whitney U test). Peripheral blood was not sequenced, so blood TCRbeta repertoires were not examined in the lung cancer patients of the study.

This clonotype showed up many times. What antigen it recognizes has not been identified. No base quality information exists; no much larger clone differs at one position. The protocol used for the library was multiplex PCR. The run used an Illumina HiSeq 2500. TCRbeta libraries were constructed through three rounds of nested PCR with primers (Table S4) according to protocols adapted from ARM-PCR. Before sequencing, PCR products of 200-500 bp were excised from the gel and purified with the QIAquick gel extraction kit. The authors processed their data as follows. Reads were cleaned with Trimmomatic, merged with FLASH into complete CDR3 sequences, and assigned to V(D)J germline segments with MiTCR. Clonal diversity was calculated as the inverse Simpson's index using VDJtools. In-frame sequences lacking a premature stop codon were counted as productive reads. The public reads were reanalyzed by TCRdb: fastp trimming at Q25, MiXCR alignment, in-frame beta chains only. Identical CDR3 proteins give one entry, which carries the most common genes and DNA. These V and J calls are TCRdb output, not the study's own analysis. The sample table contains about 200,000 distinct CDR3 sequences; only one count was recorded for roughly 70% of them. The top ten clones comprise approximately 26% of the sample.

Bulk unsorted tissue served as the source for RNA extraction, and RNA quality was assessed using a NanoDrop ND-1000 and an Agilent 2100. Donors were newly diagnosed lung cancer patients admitted for thoracic surgery in China between August and November 2014, without prior chemotherapy. The study excluded patients who had received radiotherapy or chemotherapy before or who had another cancer at the same time. Surgical tissue pieces of roughly 1-2 cm3 were preserved in RNAlater solution and stored at -80 °C until use. The sample comprised lung tumor tissue. The source is a man aged 55 to 70 with non-small cell lung cancer.

CDR3 protein: CSARAAGKETQYF. The nucleotide sequence is TGCAGTGCTAGGGCGGCAGGGAAAGAGACCCAGTACTTC. The chain couples TRBV20-1 to TRBJ2-5; TRBD1 could be the D gene, as 5 bases match. Including the terminal cysteine and phenylalanine, the CDR3 comprises 13 residues. The CDR3 DNA has 39 bases and is translated from base 1. Per the germline V gene (reference sequence), DFQATT is the CDR1 and SNEGSKA is the CDR2. V is pared back by 3 bases and J by 3 bases, with 11 bases lying between the germline termini.